This TCR beta chain was profiled in a study of vaccination effects on CD4 cells after COVID-19. Study-level points and caveats: By a late point after vaccination, infection- and vaccine-induced clones had shrunk markedly through clonal contraction.

Only in-frame clones appear in the TCRdb table, and some are missing; sequencing was by immunoSEQ multiplex PCR. This table has tens of thousands of clones, about 80% appearing once. The CDR3 extends over 14 amino acids. From germline, CDR1 is SNHLY and CDR2 FYNNEI. V was clipped by 4 bases and J by 9 bases, with 13 bases between them. Concerning this clone: Its matching antigen is unknown.

CD4+ T cells specific for antigen were expanded with viral peptide pools by the ViraFEST assay before sequencing. CD4+ T cells were isolated after roughly nine days of culture. Two-dose BNT162b2 or mRNA-1273 vaccination was given to participants. The chain recombines TRBV2 with TRBJ1-6; unclear D gene. The sample was CD4+ T cells from PBMCs cultured with HCoV-229E spike peptides, taken after COVID-19 vaccination. This receptor was obtained from a human donor who received a COVID-19 vaccine. The CDR3 spells CASSALAAASPLHF. In nucleotides, the CDR3 is TGTGCCAGCAGTGCATTGGCGGCGGCTTCACCCCTCCACTTT. The full variable domain, in which reference TRBV2 and TRBJ1-6 provide the parts outside the CDR3, is EPEVTQTPSHQVTQMGQEVILRCVPISNHLYFYWYRQILGQKVEFLVSFYNNEISEKSEIFDDQFSVERPDGSNFTLKIRSTKLEDSAMYFCASSALAAASPLHFGNGTRLTVT.